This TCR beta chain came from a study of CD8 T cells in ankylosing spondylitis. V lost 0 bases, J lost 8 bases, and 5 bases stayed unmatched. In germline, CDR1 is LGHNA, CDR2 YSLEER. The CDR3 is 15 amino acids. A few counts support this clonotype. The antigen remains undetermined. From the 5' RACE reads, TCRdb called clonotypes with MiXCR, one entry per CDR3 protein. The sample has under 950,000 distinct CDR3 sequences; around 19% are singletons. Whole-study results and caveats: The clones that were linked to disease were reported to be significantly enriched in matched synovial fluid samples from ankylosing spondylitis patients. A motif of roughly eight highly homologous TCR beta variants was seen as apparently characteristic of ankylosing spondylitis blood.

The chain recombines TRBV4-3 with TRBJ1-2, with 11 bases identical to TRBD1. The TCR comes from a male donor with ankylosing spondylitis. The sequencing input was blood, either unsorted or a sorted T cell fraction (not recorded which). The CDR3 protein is CASSQEGQGAWGYTF. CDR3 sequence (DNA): TGCGCCAGCAGCCAAGAAGGACAGGGGGCTTGGGGCTACACCTTC.